These T cell receptor beta chains were read from a single sample in a study of cytotoxic CD8 clonotypes in ibrutinib-treated CLL. Here immunoSEQ multiplex PCR was the method, and the copy in TCRdb shows in-frame clones only, minus some. The sample contains some 350,000 clones, over 60% of which appear only once. The specimen comprised PBMCs, sampled after 36 months of ibrutinib treatment. The receptors stem from a human donor with chronic lymphocytic leukemia. The CDR3 runs from the conserved cysteine through the conserved F or W. The D gene is left open where the match is weak. A row's size may be missing; if present it is once, few, many or a size class.

clone_size j_call v_call d_call cdr3_aa cdr3_nt
few TRBJ2-2 TRBV5-1 - CASSWLQGAGELFF TGCGCCAGCAGCTGGTTACAGGGTGCCGGGGAGCTGTTTTTT
- TRBJ2-7 TRBV21-1 - CASRLAGILSYEQYF TGTGCCAGCAGGCTCGCGGGCATCCTCTCCTACGAGCAGTACTTC
- TRBJ2-3 TRBV7-2 TRBD2 CASSFALAGGPDTDTQYF TGTGCCAGCAGTTTCGCACTAGCGGGAGGTCCGGACACAGATACGCAGTATTTT
- TRBJ2-5 TRBV14 - CASSHRGRGGETQYF TGTGCCAGCAGCCATCGAGGACGGGGTGGGGAGACCCAGTACTTC
- TRBJ2-3 TRBV13 TRBD2 CASSAGTTGMGTQYF TGTGCCAGCAGCGCCGGGACTACCGGAATGGGTACGCAGTATTTT
few TRBJ1-4 TRBV7-2 - CASPEKLFF TGTGCCAGCCCCGAAAAACTGTTTTTT
- TRBJ1-2 TRBV10-3 TRBD1 CAISEPGQGYGYTF TGTGCCATCAGTGAGCCGGGACAGGGCTATGGCTACACCTTC
few TRBJ1-1 TRBV7-2 TRBD1 CASSPGTGYTEAFF TGTGCCAGCAGTCCCGGGACAGGGTACACTGAAGCTTTCTTT
once TRBJ2-7 TRBV4-1 - CASSQDRTYEQYF TGCGCCAGCAGCCAAGACAGAACCTACGAGCAGTACTTC
- TRBJ2-7 TRBV23-1 - CASSQHYSRRQVEQYF TGCGCCAGCAGTCAGCATTACAGTAGGAGGCAAGTCGAGCAGTACTTC
- TRBJ2-7 TRBV6-5 - CASSYSGASSGEQYF TGTGCCAGCAGTTACTCGGGCGCGTCGTCGGGCGAGCAGTACTTC
- TRBJ2-7 TRBV7-9 - CASSLAGQLYEQYF TGTGCCAGCAGCTTAGCGGGACAACTCTACGAGCAGTACTTC
few TRBJ2-1 TRBV19 TRBD2 CASSIAGGEQFF TGTGCCAGTAGTATAGCGGGGGGTGAGCAGTTCTTC